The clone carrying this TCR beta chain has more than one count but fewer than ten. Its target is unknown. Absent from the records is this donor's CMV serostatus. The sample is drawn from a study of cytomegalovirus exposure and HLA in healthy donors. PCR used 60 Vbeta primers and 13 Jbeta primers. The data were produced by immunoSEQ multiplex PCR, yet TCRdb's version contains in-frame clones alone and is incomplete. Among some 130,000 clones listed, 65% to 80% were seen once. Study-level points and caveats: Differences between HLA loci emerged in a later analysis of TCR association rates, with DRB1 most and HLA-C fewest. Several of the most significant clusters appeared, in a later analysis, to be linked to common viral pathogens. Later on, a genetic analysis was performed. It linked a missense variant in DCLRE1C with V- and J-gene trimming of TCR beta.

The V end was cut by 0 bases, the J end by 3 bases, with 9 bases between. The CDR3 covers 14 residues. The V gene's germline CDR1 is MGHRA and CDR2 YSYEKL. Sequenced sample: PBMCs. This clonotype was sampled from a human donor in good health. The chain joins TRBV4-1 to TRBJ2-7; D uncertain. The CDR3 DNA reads TGCGCCAGCAGCCAAGATGTCAGGAACTACGAGCAGTACTTC. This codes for CASSQDVRNYEQYF.